This is a list of T cell receptor beta chains from one sample in a study of blood T cells in healthy people across ages. TCRdb redid the calling of the 5' RACE reads with MiXCR, one entry per CDR3 protein. The sample lists approximately 1,700,000 distinct CDR3 sequences; more than 35% were seen once. Sequenced material: blood. Every receptor here comes from a human donor in good health. Each CDR3 is given with its conserved first and last residue. D genes are given only for firm matches. Only some rows state a clone size, as once, few, many or a class for expanded clones.

J gene | clone size | V gene | D gene | CDR3 DNA | CDR3 protein
TRBJ2-7 | - | TRBV19 | - | TGTGCCAGTAGTGAAGTCGGGCAGAACCTCTACGAGCAGTACTTC | CASSEVGQNLYEQYF
TRBJ2-3 | once | TRBV15 | TRBD2 | TGTGCCACCTCTTCCGGACTAGCGGGGTGGGATGCGCAGTATTTT | CATSSGLAGWDAQYF
TRBJ2-7 | - | TRBV7-2 | - | TGTGCCAGCAGTCGAGGCGGCCAATACGAGCAGTACTTC | CASSRGGQYEQYF
TRBJ2-1 | - | TRBV20-1 | - | TGCAGTGCTCTCCCCGGGATAGGGGCCCTCAATGAGCAGTTCTTC | CSALPGIGALNEQFF
TRBJ2-1 | - | TRBV5-1 | - | TGCGCCAGCAGCTTGGCCGGGCAGGGGATTAGCAATGAGCAGTTCTTC | CASSLAGQGISNEQFF
TRBJ1-4 | - | TRBV7-2 | TRBD1 | TGTGCCAGCAGCTCGTTCGGGACAGGGGAAAAACTGTTTTTT | CASSSFGTGEKLFF
TRBJ2-3 | - | TRBV5-1 | - | TGCGCCAGCAGTTCTGTCCGCAGCACAGATACGCAGTATTTT | CASSSVRSTDTQYF
TRBJ2-1 | - | TRBV12-3/TRBV12-4 | TRBD2 | TGTGCCAGCAGCCTTAGGGGAGGGGCTCTCAATGAGCAGTTCTTC | CASSLRGGALNEQFF
TRBJ2-3 | - | TRBV5-1 | TRBD2 | TGCGCCAGCAGCACAACTAGCGGGGAGGCAGATACGCAGTATTTT | CASSTTSGEADTQYF
TRBJ2-7 | - | TRBV4-2 | TRBD1 | TGTGCCAGCAGCCAAGATCGGCAGGGGGTCACCTACGAGCAGTACTTC | CASSQDRQGVTYEQYF
TRBJ2-1 | few | TRBV20-1 | - | TGCAGTGCTAGCATCCGGACGAGAGCCTACAATGAGCAGTTCTTC | CSASIRTRAYNEQFF
TRBJ1-2 | few | TRBV9 | TRBD1 | TGTGCCAGCAGCCCCCAGGCCCAGGGGGGCCACACCTTC | CASSPQAQGGHTF
TRBJ1-1 | few | TRBV29-1 | - | TGCAGCGTTGAAATCCGCGGAGGGTCCACTGAAGCTTTCTTT | CSVEIRGGSTEAFF
TRBJ2-3 | few | TRBV28 | - | TGTGCCAGCAGTCGGGACAAAATTAGCACAGATACGCAGTATTTT | CASSRDKISTDTQYF
TRBJ1-5 | - | TRBV12-3/TRBV12-4 | - | TGTGCCAGCAGTCTCGATGAACGTCAGCCCCAGCATTTT | CASSLDERQPQHF
TRBJ2-3 | - | TRBV9 | - | TGTGCCAGCAGCATCAAGGTGGACACGGGATTTGGGGATACGCAGTATTTT | CASSIKVDTGFGDTQYF
TRBJ1-2 | - | TRBV5-6 | TRBD1 | TGTGCCAGCAGCCACGGGACAGGGGTCCATGGCTACACCTTC | CASSHGTGVHGYTF
TRBJ1-5 | few | TRBV9 | - | TGTGCCAGCAGCGTAGATGAGGGCTTCAATCAGCCCCAGCATTTT | CASSVDEGFNQPQHF
TRBJ2-1 | - | TRBV9 | TRBD1 | TGTGCCAGCAGCGGAGGACAGGGGTTCTACAATGAGCAGTTCTTC | CASSGGQGFYNEQFF
TRBJ2-3 | - | TRBV25-1 | - | TGTGCCAGCAGTGGGTTTAACGCTTATCCTAGCACAGATACGCAGTATTTT | CASSGFNAYPSTDTQYF
TRBJ2-1 | - | TRBV7-3 | TRBD2 | TGTGCCAGCAGCTCGGGGACTAGCGGGGGAGAGCAGTTCTTC | CASSSGTSGGEQFF
TRBJ1-4 | - | TRBV28 | - | TGTGCCAGCAGCTCCAACAGGGACGATGAAAAACTGTTTTTT | CASSSNRDDEKLFF
TRBJ2-1 | - | TRBV7-2 | TRBD1 | TGTGCCAGCAGCCCCCGGGACAGGGGCCACAATGAGCAGTTCTTC | CASSPRDRGHNEQFF
TRBJ1-2 | few | TRBV12-3/TRBV12-4 | TRBD1 | TGTGCCAGCAGTTTTTGGACAGGGGACTATGGCTACACCTTC | CASSFWTGDYGYTF
TRBJ2-1 | once | TRBV15 | TRBD2 | TGTGCCACCTCTGTCCGGGGGGACTACAATGAGCAGTTCTTC | CATSVRGDYNEQFF
TRBJ1-2 | - | TRBV27 | - | TGTGCCAGCAGTTTTAAAGGGGCAGGGGTTTCTGGCTACACCTTC | CASSFKGAGVSGYTF
TRBJ2-3 | many | TRBV10-3 | - | TGTGCCATCGCGGGGACAGAATACACAGATACGCAGTATTTT | CAIAGTEYTDTQYF
TRBJ2-5 | few | TRBV10-3 | TRBD1 | TGTGCCATCAGTGGAGGACAGGACCAAGAGACCCAGTACTTC | CAISGGQDQETQYF
TRBJ1-2 | - | TRBV7-9 | TRBD1 | TGTGCCAGCAGCTTCGGATGGACAGGAAATGGCTACACCTTC | CASSFGWTGNGYTF
TRBJ2-3 | - | TRBV6-6 | TRBD2 | TGTGCCAGCAGTTCCCTAGCGGGTTGGGGCACAGATACGCAGTATTTT | CASSSLAGWGTDTQYF
TRBJ1-1 | - | TRBV12-3/TRBV12-4 | - | TGTGCCAGCAGTTTGTTGACAGCCGGGACTTTCTTT | CASSLLTAGTFF
TRBJ2-1 | few | TRBV12-3/TRBV12-4 | TRBD2 | TGTGCCAGCAGCCCAAACCTAGCGGGGGTCTACAATGAGCAGTTCTTC | CASSPNLAGVYNEQFF
TRBJ2-7 | once | TRBV27 | TRBD1 | TGTGCCAGCAGTTTACAACCGGGACAGGGGATCTACGAGCAGTACTTC | CASSLQPGQGIYEQYF
TRBJ2-7 | - | TRBV9 | - | TGTGCCAGCAGCGTAGGTGGGACCGATACCTACGAGCAGTACTTC | CASSVGGTDTYEQYF
TRBJ2-5 | many | TRBV28 | - | TGTGCCAGCAGCTTTGGCAGGAGGGAGACCCAGTACTTC | CASSFGRRETQYF
TRBJ1-2 | - | TRBV6-2/TRBV6-3 | - | TGTGCCAGCAGTTGGTTTGGTCAGCTCATCTCTGGCTACACCTTC | CASSWFGQLISGYTF
TRBJ2-7 | - | TRBV12-3/TRBV12-4 | TRBD2 | TGTGCCAGCAGCCCCGGGAGGTTCGAGCAGTACTTC | CASSPGRFEQYF
TRBJ2-5 | - | TRBV6-2/TRBV6-3 | - | TGTGCCAGCAATTACTGGGCCACGACAAGGCTGGGGACCCAGTACTTC | CASNYWATTRLGTQYF
TRBJ2-2 | - | TRBV29-1 | - | TGCAGCGCGAGGCTAGGTGTGGAGCTGTTTTTT | CSARLGVELFF
TRBJ1-5 | - | TRBV27 | TRBD1 | TGTGCCAGCAGGGCGACAGGGGCCACGCATTTAGGCAATCAGCCCCAGCATTTT | CASRATGATHLGNQPQHF
TRBJ2-4 | once | TRBV7-9 | - | TGTGCCAGCAGCCCGAGGTGGGGGACGCTTAACAATGAGCAGTACTTC | CASSPRWGTLNNEQYF
TRBJ2-1 | - | TRBV12-3/TRBV12-4 | - | TGTGCCAGCAGTTTAGCGCGGCGACACAATGAGCAGTTCTTC | CASSLARRHNEQFF
TRBJ1-5 | few | TRBV7-2 | - | TGTGCCAGCAGTTGGGAGGATCAGCCCCAGCATTTT | CASSWEDQPQHF
TRBJ1-2 | - | TRBV5-5 | - | TGTGCCAGCAGCTTGACTGCCGTATCATATGGCTACACCTTC | CASSLTAVSYGYTF
TRBJ2-4 | few | TRBV6-2/TRBV6-3 | - | TGTGCCAGCAGTTCCCCCCGGGTGAACGGCAAAAACATTCAGTACTTC | CASSSPRVNGKNIQYF
TRBJ2-1 | - | TRBV7-9 | - | TGTGCCAGCAGTCCCCATGCCCCCGGTTGGTACGAGGGAGGAAGGGAGCAGTTCTTC | CASSPHAPGWYEGGREQFF
TRBJ2-1 | once | TRBV14 | TRBD1 | TGTGCCAGCAGCCGACAGGGCTTTGGGTACAATGAGCAGTTCTTC | CASSRQGFGYNEQFF
TRBJ2-5 | - | TRBV6-2/TRBV6-3 | - | TGTGCCAGCAGGACCCGGGACGACCAAGAGACCCAGTACTTC | CASRTRDDQETQYF
TRBJ1-5 | - | TRBV5-1 | - | TGCGCCAGCAGCGCCACAGGGCAGAATCAGCCCCAGCATTTT | CASSATGQNQPQHF
TRBJ1-1 | - | TRBV29-1 | - | TGCAGGGGGGGCGAGGGGAACACTGAAGCTTTCTTT | CRGGEGNTEAFF
TRBJ1-2 | - | TRBV7-9 | - | TGTGCCAGCAGCCCTCTGGCCAGGGTAAATGGCTACACCTTC | CASSPLARVNGYTF
TRBJ2-1 | few | TRBV20-1 | TRBD2 | TGCAGTGCTACGCGGGGGGGTCTATCAAATGAGCAGTTCTTC | CSATRGGLSNEQFF
TRBJ1-2 | many | TRBV4-3 | - | TGCGCCAGCAGCCAATTGGACCGCTATGGCTACACCTTC | CASSQLDRYGYTF
TRBJ1-2 | - | TRBV11-2 | TRBD1 | TGTGCCAGCAGCCCTCGGGGAGGGGGCAGCTTCTATGGCTACACCTTC | CASSPRGGGSFYGYTF